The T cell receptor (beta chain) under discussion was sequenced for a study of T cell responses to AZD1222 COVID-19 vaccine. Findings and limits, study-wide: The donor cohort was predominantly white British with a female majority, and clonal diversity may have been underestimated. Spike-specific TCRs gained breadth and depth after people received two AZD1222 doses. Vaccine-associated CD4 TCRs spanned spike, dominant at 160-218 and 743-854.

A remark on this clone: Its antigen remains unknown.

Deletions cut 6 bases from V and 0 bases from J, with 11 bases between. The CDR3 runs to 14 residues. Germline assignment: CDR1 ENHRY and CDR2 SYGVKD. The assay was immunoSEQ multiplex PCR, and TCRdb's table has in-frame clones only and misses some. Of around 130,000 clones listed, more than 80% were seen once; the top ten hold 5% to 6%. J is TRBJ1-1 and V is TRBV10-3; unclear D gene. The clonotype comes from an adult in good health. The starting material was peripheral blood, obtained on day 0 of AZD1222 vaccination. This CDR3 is CAIRSGGLNTEAFF. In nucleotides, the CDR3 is TGTGCCATCAGGAGCGGAGGGTTGAACACTGAAGCTTTCTTT.